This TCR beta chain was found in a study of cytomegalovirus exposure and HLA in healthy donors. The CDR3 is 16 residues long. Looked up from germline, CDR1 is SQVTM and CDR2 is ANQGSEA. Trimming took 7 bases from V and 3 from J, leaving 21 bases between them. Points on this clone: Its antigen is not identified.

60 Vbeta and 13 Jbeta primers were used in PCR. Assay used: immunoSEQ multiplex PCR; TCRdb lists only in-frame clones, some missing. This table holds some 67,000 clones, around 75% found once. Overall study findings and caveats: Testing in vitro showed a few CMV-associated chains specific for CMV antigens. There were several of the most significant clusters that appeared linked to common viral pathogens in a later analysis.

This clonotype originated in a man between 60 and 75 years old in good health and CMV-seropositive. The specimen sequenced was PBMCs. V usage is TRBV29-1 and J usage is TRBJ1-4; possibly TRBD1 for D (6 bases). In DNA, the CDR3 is TGCAGCGCCCAGGGACATCCAGCCGAGGCTAATGAAAAACTGTTTTTT. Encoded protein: CSAQGHPAEANEKLFF.